This TCR beta chain was identified during a study of T cells in Graves' hyperthyroidism and ophthalmopathy. This clonotype was detected many times. Using RNA transcripts as the source, TCR beta CDR3 regions were amplified. First-round RT-PCR targeting the TCR CDR3 was performed with the HTBI primer set. TCRdb reanalysed the multiplex PCR reads using MiXCR and keeps one entry per CDR3 protein. The sample has 450,000 to 650,000 distinct CDR3 sequences, 13% to 15% seen once. V lost 5 bases, J lost 6 bases, and 9 bases stayed unmatched. Germline V gene sequence: CDR1 MDHEN, CDR2 SYDVKM. The CDR3 spans 15 residues. Exclusion of a patient resulted from uncontrolled infection, other autoimmune disease, pregnancy or lactation.

The sequenced sample consisted of blood. This clonotype was sampled from a woman aged 18-35 years with Graves' ophthalmopathy. V is TRBV28 and J is TRBJ1-5, with 8 bases identical to TRBD1. The CDR3 DNA is TGTGCCAGCAGTCCAACCGGGACAGGTTTTCAGCCCCAGCATTTT. This codes for CASSPTGTGFQPQHF. The whole variable domain, filled in from reference TRBV28 and TRBJ1-5, reads DVKVTQSSRYLVKRTGEKVFLECVQDMDHENMFWYRQDPGLGLRLIYFSYDVKMKEKGDIPEGYSVSREKKERFSLILESASTNQTSMYLCASSPTGTGFQPQHFGDGTRLSIL.